This T cell receptor beta chain comes out of a study of shared clonotypes between healthy human individuals. For the study at large: Aged between 18 and 49, the donors were a couple of women and three men.

CDR3 size: 15 residues. The V and J ends lost 0 bases and 5 bases, in that order; junction bases with no gene match: 5. CDR1 is SGHTS, CDR2 YDEGEE, per germline. Every one of the donors was a Caucasian adult that lived in Nashville, Tennessee. Per the original methods: Junction-only sequences produced by ImmunoSEQ had no quality scores, so filtering differed. The repertoire was sequenced with immunoSEQ multiplex PCR; TCRdb's copy has only in-frame clones and lacks some. D and trimming were read from the DNA, whereas the V and J calls and clone size are those reported in that table. The data contain roughly 2.2 million clones, 85% to 95% of them singletons.

This TCR was sampled from a man between 18 and 35 years old in good health. Some clones in this sample may be carry-over from other donors' samples. V usage is TRBV5-8 and J usage is TRBJ2-1, with TRBD2 identical over 7 bases. Specimen: naive CD4+ T cells from PBMCs. The subset was: CD45RA+ positively selected. CDR3 residues: CASSLGTRINNEQFF. The CDR3 DNA is TGTGCCAGCAGCTTGGGGACTAGGATCAACAATGAGCAGTTCTTC.